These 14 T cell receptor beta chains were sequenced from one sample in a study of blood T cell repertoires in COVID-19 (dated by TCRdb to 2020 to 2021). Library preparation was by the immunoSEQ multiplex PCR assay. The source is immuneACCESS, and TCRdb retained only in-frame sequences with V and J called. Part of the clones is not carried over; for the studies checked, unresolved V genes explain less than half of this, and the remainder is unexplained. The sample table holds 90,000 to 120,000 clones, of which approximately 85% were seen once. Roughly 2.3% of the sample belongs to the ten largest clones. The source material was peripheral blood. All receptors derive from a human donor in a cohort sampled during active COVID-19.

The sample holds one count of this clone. The CDR3: CASRGDRALNTEAFF. CDR3 DNA: TGTGCCAGTAGGGGGGACAGAGCATTGAACACTGAAGCTTTCTTT. This chain links TRBV6-5 with TRBJ1-1; TRBD1 matches at 7 bases. The CDR3 runs to 15 residues. Germline V gene sequence: CDR1 MNHEY, CDR2 SVGAGI. With 9 bases clipped from V and 0 bases from J, the junction kept 10 bases outside the gene matches.

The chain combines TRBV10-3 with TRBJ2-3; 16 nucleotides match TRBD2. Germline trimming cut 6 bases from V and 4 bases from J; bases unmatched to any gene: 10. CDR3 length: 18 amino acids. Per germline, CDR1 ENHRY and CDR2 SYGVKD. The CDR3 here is CAIRGLAGGPRGSDTQYF. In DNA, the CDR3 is TGTGCCATCAGGGGACTAGCGGGGGGGCCTCGGGGCTCAGATACGCAGTATTTT.

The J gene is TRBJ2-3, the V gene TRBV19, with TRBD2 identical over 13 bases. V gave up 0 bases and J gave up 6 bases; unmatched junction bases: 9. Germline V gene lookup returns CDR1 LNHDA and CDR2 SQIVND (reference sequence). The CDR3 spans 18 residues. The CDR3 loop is CASSIDPQATSGRDTQYF. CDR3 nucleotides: TGTGCCAGTAGTATAGATCCCCAGGCGACTAGCGGGAGGGATACGCAGTATTTT.

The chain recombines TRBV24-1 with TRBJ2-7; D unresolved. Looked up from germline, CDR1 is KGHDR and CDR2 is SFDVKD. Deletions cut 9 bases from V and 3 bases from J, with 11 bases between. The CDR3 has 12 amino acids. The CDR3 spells CATQAPGYEQYF. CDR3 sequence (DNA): TGTGCCACCCAGGCTCCCGGCTACGAGCAGTACTTC.

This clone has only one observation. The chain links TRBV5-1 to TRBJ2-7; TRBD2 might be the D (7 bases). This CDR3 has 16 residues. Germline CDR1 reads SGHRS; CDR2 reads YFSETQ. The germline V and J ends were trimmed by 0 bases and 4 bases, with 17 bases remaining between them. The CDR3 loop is CASSLEPTGGLYEQYF. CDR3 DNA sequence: TGCGCCAGCAGCTTGGAACCTACCGGGGGGCTGTACGAGCAGTACTTC.

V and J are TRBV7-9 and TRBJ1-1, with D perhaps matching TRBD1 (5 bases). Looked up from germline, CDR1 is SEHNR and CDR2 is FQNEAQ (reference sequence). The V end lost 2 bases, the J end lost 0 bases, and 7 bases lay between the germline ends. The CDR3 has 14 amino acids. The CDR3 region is CASSLTGLNTEAFF. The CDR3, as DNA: TGTGCCAGCAGCTTAACAGGATTGAACACTGAAGCTTTCTTT. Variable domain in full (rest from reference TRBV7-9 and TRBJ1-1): DTGVSQNPRHKITKRGQNVTFRCDPISEHNRLYWYRQTLGQGPEFLTYFQNEAQLEKSRLLSDRFSAERPKGSFSTLEIQRTEQGDSAMYLCASSLTGLNTEAFFGQGTRLTVV.

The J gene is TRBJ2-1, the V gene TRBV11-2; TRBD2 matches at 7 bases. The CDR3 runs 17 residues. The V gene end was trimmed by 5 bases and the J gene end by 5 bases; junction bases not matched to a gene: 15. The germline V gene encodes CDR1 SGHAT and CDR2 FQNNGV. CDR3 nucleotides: TGTGCCAGCAGCCCTGATGGTGGGACTACGCTGCACAATGAGCAGTTCTTC. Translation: CASSPDGGTTLHNEQFF.

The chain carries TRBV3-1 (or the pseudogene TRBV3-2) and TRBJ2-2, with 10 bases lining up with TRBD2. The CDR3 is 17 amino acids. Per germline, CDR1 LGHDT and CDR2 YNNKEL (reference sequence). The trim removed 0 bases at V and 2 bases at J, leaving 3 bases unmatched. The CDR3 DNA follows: TGTGCCAGCAGCCAAGATCTAGCGGGAGTCAACACCGGGGAGCTGTTTTTT. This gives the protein CASSQDLAGVNTGELFF.

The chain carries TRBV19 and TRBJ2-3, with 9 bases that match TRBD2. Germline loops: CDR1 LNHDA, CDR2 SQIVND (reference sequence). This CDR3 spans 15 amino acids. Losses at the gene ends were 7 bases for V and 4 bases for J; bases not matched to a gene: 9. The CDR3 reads CASTSGRGGADTQYF. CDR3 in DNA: TGTGCCAGTACCTCTGGGCGGGGGGGCGCAGATACGCAGTATTTT.

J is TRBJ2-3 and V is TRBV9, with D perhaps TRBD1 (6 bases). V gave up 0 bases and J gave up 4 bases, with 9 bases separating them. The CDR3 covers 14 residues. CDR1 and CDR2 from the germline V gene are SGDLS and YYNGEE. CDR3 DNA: TGTGCCAGCAGCGTAGCACAGGGATCAGATACGCAGTATTTT. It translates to CASSVAQGSDTQYF.

CDR3 in DNA: TGTGCCATCAGTGAACGGGAGTCGGGGTCCTACGAGCAGTACTTC. Translation gives CAISERESGSYEQYF. This sequence joins TRBV10-3 and TRBJ2-7; possible D gene TRBD2, 6 bases. The CDR3 is made up of 15 amino acids. The germline CDR1 and CDR2 sequences are ENHRY and SYGVKD. Trimming stripped 3 bases from V and 1 base from J, with 13 bases between.

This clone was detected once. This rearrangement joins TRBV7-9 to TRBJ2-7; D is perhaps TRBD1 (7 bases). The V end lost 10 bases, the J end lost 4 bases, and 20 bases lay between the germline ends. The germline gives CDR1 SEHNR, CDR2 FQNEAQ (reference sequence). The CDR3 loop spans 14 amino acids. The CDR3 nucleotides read TGTGCCACCACAGGGGAGCTAAGCGGGTACGAGCAGTACTTC. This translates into CATTGELSGYEQYF.

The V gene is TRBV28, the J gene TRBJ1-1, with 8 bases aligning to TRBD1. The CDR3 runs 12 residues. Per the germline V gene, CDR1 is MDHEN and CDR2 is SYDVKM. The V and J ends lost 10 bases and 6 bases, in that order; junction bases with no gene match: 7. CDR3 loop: CATTDRVAEAFF. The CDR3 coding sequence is TGTGCCACCACGGACAGGGTAGCTGAAGCTTTCTTT.

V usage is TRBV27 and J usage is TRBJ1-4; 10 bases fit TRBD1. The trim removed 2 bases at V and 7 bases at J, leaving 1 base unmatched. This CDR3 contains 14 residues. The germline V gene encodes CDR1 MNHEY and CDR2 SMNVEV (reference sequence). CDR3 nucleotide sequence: TGTGCCAGCAGTTTAGGGACAGGGGCTGAAAAACTGTTTTTT. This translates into CASSLGTGAEKLFF.